Listed here is a single T cell receptor (beta chain). Its antigen is still unknown. The sample is drawn from a study of cytomegalovirus exposure and HLA in healthy donors. Findings of the study overall: V- and J-gene trimming in TCR beta was tied to a missense DCLRE1C variant by an analysis performed later. The study labeled about 160 TCR beta chains cytomegalovirus-associated. Upon later analysis, TCR association rates were observed to vary by HLA locus, being highest for DRB1 and lowest for HLA-C.

PCR involved 60 Vbeta and 13 Jbeta primers. In the original workflow: A later analysis tallied approximately 78 million unique TCR beta chains, 8.5 million to 11 million of them shared. Using immunoSEQ multiplex PCR, the repertoire was profiled, and TCRdb retains in-frame clones only, with some absent. The V and J calls and clone size are taken from that table; D and trimming were inferred from the DNA. The sample lists approximately 200,000 clones; 85% to 90% were seen once. The CDR3 totals 14 residues. Germline assignment: CDR1 LNHDA and CDR2 SQIVND (reference sequence). J gave up 5 bases and V 6 bases, and 9 bases lay outside the gene matches.

This receptor was taken from a human donor in good health. The chain is built from TRBV19 and TRBJ2-5, with 7 bases that match TRBD2. The sequenced sample consisted of PBMCs. The CDR3 DNA reads as TGTGCCAGTAGCCCCAGCGGGGAGTGGGAGACCCAGTACTTC. Protein product: CASSPSGEWETQYF.